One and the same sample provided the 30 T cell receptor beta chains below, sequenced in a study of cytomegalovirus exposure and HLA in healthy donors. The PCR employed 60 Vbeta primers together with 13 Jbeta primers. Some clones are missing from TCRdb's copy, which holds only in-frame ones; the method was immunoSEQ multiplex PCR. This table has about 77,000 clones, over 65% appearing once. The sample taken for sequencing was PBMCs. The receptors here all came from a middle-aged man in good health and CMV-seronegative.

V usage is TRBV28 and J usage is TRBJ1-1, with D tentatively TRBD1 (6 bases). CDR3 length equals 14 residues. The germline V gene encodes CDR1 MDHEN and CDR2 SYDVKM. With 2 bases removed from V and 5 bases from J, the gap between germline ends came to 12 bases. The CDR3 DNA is TGTGCCAGCAGTTTAACAGGGTGGGGGACTGAAGCTTTCTTT. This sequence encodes CASSLTGWGTEAFF.

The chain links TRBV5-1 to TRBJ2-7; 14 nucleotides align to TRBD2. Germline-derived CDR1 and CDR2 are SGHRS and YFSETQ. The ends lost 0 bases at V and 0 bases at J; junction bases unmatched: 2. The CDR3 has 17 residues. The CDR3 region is CASSLGLAGGSSYEQYF. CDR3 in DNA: TGCGCCAGCAGCTTGGGACTAGCGGGAGGGAGCTCCTACGAGCAGTACTTC.

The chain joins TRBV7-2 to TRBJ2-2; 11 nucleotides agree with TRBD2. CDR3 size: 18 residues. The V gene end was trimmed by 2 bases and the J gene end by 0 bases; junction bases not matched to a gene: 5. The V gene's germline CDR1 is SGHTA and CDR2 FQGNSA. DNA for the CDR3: TGTGCCAGCAGCTTAAGGACTAGCGGGCCTTCGAACACCGGGGAGCTGTTTTTT. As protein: CASSLRTSGPSNTGELFF.

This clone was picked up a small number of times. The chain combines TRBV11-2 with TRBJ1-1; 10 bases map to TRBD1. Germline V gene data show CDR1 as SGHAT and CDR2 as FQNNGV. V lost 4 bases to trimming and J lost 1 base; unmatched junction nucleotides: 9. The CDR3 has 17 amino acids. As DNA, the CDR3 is TGTGCCAGCAGCTCCTGGGGGACAGGGGTCACGAACACTGAAGCTTTCTTT. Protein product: CASSSWGTGVTNTEAFF. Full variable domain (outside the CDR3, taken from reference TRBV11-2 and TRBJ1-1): EAGVAQSPRYKIIEKRQSVAFWCNPISGHATLYWYQQILGQGPKLLIQFQNNGVVDDSQLPKDRFSAERLKGVDSTLKIQPAKLEDSAVYLCASSSWGTGVTNTEAFFGQGTRLTVV.

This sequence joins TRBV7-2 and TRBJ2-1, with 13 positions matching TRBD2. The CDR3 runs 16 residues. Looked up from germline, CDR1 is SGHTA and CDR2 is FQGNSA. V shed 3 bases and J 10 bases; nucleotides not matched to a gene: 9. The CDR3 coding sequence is TGTGCCAGCAGCTTGGCTGGGACTAGCGGGATGGGGGAGCAGTTCTTC. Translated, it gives CASSLAGTSGMGEQFF.

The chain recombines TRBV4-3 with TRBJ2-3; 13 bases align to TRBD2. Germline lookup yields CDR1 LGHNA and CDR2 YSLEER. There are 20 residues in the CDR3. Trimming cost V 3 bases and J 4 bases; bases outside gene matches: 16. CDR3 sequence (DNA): TGCGCCAGCAGCCAGGGGGCGCGGGGGCCAACTAGCGGGAGGGCAGATACGCAGTATTTT. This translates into CASSQGARGPTSGRADTQYF.

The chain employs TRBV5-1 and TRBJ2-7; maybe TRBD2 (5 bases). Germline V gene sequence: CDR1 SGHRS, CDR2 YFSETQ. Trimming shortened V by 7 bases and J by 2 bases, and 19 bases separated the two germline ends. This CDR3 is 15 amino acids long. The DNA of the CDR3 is TGCGCCAGCTCCTCCGGAGGCAGTACAGCCTACGAGCAGTACTTC. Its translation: CASSSGGSTAYEQYF.

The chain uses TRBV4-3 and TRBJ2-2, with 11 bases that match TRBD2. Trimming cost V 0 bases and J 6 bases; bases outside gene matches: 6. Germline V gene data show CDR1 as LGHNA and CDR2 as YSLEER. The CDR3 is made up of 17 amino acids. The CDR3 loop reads CASSQERLAGRAGELFF. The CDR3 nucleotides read TGCGCCAGCAGCCAAGAGAGACTAGCGGGAAGGGCCGGGGAGCTGTTTTTT.

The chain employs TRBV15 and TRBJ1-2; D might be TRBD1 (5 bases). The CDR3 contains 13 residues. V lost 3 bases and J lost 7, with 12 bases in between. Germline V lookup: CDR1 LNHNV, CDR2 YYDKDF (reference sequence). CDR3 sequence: CATSSQGSAGYTF. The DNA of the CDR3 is TGTGCCACCAGCAGTCAGGGTTCTGCTGGCTACACCTTC.

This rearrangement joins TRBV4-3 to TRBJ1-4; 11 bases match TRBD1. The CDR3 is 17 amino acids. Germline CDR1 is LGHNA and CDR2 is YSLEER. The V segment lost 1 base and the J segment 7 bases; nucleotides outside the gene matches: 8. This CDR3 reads CASSQVGTGGYSEKLFF. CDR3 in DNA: TGCGCCAGCAGCCAAGTTGGGACAGGGGGTTACAGTGAAAAACTGTTTTTT.

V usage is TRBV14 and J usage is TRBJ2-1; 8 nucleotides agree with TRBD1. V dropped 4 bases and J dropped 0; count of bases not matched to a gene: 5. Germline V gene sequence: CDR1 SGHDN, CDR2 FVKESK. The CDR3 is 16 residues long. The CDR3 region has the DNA TGTGCCAGCAGCCTTAGGACAGGGAGCTCCTACAATGAGCAGTTCTTC. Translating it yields CASSLRTGSSYNEQFF.

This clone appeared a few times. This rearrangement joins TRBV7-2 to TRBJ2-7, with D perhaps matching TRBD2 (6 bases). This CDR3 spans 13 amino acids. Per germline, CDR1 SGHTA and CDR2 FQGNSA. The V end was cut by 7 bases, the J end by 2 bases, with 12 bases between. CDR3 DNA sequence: TGTGCCAGCACCATGGGGGGTCCCTACGAGCAGTACTTC. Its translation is CASTMGGPYEQYF.

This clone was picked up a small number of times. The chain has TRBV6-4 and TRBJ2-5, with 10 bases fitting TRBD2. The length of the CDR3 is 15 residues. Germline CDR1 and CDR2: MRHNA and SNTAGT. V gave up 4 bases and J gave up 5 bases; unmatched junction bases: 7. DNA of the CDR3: TGTGCCAGCAGTGCCCAAGCGGGAGGGGTGGAGACCCAGTACTTC. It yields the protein CASSAQAGGVETQYF.

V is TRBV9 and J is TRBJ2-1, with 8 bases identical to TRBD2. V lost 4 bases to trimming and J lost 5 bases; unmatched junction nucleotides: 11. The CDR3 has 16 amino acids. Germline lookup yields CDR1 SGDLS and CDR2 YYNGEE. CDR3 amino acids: CASSTGGGILNNEQFF. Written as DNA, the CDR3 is TGTGCCAGCAGCACGGGCGGGGGGATTTTAAACAATGAGCAGTTCTTC.

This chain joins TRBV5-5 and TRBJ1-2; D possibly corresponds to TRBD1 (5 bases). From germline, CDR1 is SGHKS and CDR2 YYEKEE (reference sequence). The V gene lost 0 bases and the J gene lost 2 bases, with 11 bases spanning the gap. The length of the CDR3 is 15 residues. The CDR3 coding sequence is TGTGCCAGCAGCTTGGCGGAGGGACGGAACTATGGCTACACCTTC. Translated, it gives CASSLAEGRNYGYTF.

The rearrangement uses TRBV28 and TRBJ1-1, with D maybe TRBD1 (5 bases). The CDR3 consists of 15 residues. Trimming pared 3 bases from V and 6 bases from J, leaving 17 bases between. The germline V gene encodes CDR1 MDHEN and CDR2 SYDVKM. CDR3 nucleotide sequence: TGTGCCAGCAGTTTTCGGGTTGGAGGGGTATCTGAAGCTTTCTTT. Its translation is CASSFRVGGVSEAFF.

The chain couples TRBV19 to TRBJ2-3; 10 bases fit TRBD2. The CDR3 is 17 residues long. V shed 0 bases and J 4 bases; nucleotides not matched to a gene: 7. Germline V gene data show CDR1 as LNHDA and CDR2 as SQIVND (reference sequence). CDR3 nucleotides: TGTGCCAGTAGTATAGAGTGGACTAGCGGACACCCAGATACGCAGTATTTT. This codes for CASSIEWTSGHPDTQYF. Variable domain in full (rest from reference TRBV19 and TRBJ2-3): DGGITQSPKYLFRKEGQNVTLSCEQNLNHDAMYWYRQDPGQGLRLIYYSQIVNDFQKGDIAEGYSVSREKKESFPLTVTSAQKNPTAFYLCASSIEWTSGHPDTQYFGPGTRLTVL.

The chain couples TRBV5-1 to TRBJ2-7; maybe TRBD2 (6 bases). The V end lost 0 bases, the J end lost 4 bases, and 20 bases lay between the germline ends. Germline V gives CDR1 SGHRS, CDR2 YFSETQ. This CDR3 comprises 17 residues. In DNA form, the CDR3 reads TGCGCCAGCAGCTTGGTAACGGGAGCAGTTCTGGGATACGAGCAGTACTTC. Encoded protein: CASSLVTGAVLGYEQYF.

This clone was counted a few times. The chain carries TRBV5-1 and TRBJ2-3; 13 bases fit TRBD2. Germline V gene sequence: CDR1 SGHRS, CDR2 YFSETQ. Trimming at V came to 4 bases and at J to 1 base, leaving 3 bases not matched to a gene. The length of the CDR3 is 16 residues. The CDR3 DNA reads TGCGCCAGCAGCGCCGGACTAGCGGGAGGCACAGATACGCAGTATTTT. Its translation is CASSAGLAGGTDTQYF.

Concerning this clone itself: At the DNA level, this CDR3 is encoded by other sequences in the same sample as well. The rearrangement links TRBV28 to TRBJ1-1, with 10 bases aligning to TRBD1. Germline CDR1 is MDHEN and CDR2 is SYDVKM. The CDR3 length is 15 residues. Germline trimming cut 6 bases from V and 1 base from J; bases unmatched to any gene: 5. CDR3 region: CASRRTGGSNTEAFF. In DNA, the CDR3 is TGTGCCAGCAGAAGGACAGGGGGGTCGAACACTGAAGCTTTCTTT.

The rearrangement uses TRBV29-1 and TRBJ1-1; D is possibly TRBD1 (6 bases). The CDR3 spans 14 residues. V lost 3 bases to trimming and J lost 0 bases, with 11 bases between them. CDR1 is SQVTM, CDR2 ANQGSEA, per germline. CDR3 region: CSVELGAMNTEAFF. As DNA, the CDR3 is TGCAGCGTTGAGCTGGGGGCCATGAACACTGAAGCTTTCTTT.

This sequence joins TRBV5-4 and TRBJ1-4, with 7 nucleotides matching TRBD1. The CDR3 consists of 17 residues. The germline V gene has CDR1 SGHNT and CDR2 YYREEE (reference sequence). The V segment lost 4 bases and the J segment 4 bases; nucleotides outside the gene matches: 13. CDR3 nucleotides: TGTGCCAGCAGCCTACAGGGGCGGCTAGGGGATAATGAAAAACTGTTTTTT. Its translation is CASSLQGRLGDNEKLFF.

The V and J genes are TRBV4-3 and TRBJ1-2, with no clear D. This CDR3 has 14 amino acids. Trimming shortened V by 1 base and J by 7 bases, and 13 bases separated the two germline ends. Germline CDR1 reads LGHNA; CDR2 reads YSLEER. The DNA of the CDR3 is TGCGCCAGCAGCCAAGTACTCGGGAATGCTGGCTACACCTTC. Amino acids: CASSQVLGNAGYTF.

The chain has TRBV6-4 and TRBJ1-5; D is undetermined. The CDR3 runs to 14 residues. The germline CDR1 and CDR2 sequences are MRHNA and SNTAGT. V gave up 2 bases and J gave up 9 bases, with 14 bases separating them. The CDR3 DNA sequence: TGTGCCAGCAGTGACGATGGCAGTTCTGGGCCCCAGCATTTT. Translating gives CASSDDGSSGPQHF.

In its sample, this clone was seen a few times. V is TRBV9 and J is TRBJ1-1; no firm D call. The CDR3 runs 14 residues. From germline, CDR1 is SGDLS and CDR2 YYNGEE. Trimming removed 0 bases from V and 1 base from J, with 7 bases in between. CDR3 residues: CASSVVQRNTEAFF. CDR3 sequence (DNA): TGTGCCAGCAGCGTAGTACAGAGGAACACTGAAGCTTTCTTT.

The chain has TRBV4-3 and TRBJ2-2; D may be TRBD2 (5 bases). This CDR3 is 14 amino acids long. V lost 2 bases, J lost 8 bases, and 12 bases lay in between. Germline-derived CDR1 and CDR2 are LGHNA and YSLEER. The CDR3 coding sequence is TGCGCCAGCAGCCAACCCGGGAAAGTAGGGGAGCTGTTTTTT. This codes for CASSQPGKVGELFF.

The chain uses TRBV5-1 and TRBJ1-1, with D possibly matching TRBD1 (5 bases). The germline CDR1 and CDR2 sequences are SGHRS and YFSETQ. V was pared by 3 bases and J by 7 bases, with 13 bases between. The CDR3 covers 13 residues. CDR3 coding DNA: TGCGCCAGCAGCTCCGAGCCAGGGATTGAAGCTTTCTTT. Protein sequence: CASSSEPGIEAFF.

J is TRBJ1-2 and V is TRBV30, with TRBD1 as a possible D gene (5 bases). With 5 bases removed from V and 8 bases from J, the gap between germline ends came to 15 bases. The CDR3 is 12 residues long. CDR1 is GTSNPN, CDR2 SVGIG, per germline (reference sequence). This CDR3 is CAWPEYGGGYTF. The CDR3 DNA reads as TGTGCCTGGCCTGAGTACGGGGGAGGCTACACCTTC.

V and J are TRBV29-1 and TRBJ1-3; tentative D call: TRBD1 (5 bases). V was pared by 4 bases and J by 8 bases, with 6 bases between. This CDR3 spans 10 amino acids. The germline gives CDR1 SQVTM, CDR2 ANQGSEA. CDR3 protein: CSVVGDTIYF. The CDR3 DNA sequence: TGCAGCGTTGTAGGGGACACCATATATTTT.

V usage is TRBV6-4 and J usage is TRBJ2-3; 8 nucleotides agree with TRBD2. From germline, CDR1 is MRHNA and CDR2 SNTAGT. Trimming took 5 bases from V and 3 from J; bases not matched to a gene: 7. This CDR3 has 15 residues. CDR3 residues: CASSLGTSETDTQYF. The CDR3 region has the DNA TGTGCCAGCAGTCTGGGGACTAGTGAAACAGATACGCAGTATTTT.